This T cell receptor beta chain originates from a study of post-analysis software for immune sequencing data. Presence of unique molecular identifiers characterized the TCR beta cDNA libraries. A population of roughly 0.85 to 11 million T cells gave rise to around 480,000 cDNA molecules. TCRdb fed the PCR reads into MiXCR, producing one record per CDR3 protein. The repertoire includes about 570,000 distinct CDR3 sequences, around a third of them detected once, and about 5.6% sits in the top ten. The specimen sequenced was blood. This clonotype was sampled from a girl younger than 18 with multiple sclerosis.

CDR3 coding DNA: TGCAGTGCTAGAGATATAAGCGGGGGATCAAATGAGCAGTTCTTC. Encoded protein: CSARDISGGSNEQFF. The rearrangement uses TRBV20-1 and TRBJ2-1; 8 nucleotides match TRBD2. This CDR3 is 15 amino acids long. Germline V gene sequence: CDR1 DFQATT, CDR2 SNEGSKA (reference sequence). Losses at the gene ends were 0 bases for V and 7 bases for J; bases not matched to a gene: 8.